This section outlines one T cell receptor beta chain sequence together with its context. Methods used by the authors: By means of reference gene primer amplification, nucleated cell counts were estimated. Clones were sequenced by immunoSEQ multiplex PCR, and TCRdb holds only the in-frame ones, with some missing. That table furnishes V, J and clone size, whereas the DNA furnished D and trimming. In the table there are 120,000 to 150,000 clones, 84% of which are singletons. The V gene's germline CDR1 is SGHTA and CDR2 FQGNSA. The V and J ends lost 4 bases and 3 bases, in that order; junction bases with no gene match: 13. The CDR3 runs to 17 residues. The data were obtained in a study of blood T cell repertoires in COVID-19. Study in general: From the United States, Italy and Spain came samples of acute and convalescent COVID-19.

The chain has TRBV7-2 and TRBJ1-2; 8 bases fit TRBD1. The sample was peripheral blood. This receptor was identified in an elderly woman in a cohort sampled during active or convalescent COVID-19. This CDR3 is CASSSRSGQGADYGYTF. The DNA for the CDR3 is TGTGCCAGCAGCTCTCGATCTGGACAGGGAGCGGACTATGGCTACACCTTC.